This TCR beta chain was sequenced during a study of CD8 T cells in ankylosing spondylitis. Whole-study findings and limits: A TCR beta motif of eight highly homologous variants appeared characteristic of ankylosing spondylitis blood. Researchers report that disease-linked clones proved CD8+ and relatively rare in peripheral blood. The study looked at matched synovial fluid samples from ankylosing spondylitis patients. Disease-linked clones were reported to be significantly enriched there.

This clonotype was recorded many times. No antigen is known for it. Making use of molecular barcodes, quantitative 5'-RACE generated TCR beta libraries. One entry per CDR3 protein, called by TCRdb with MiXCR from the 5' RACE reads. This sample yields some 140,000 distinct CDR3 sequences, of which about 8% are seen a single time; about 7.3% belongs to the top ten. The V segment lost 5 bases and the J segment 7 bases; nucleotides outside the gene matches: 14. The CDR3 covers 16 residues. Germline CDR1 is MNHNS and CDR2 is SASEGT. This clonotype originated in a male donor with ankylosing spondylitis. The V and J genes are TRBV6-1 and TRBJ2-1; 7 bases map to TRBD2. Sequencing used synovial fluid, either unsorted or a sorted T cell fraction (not recorded which). Here the CDR3 DNA reads TGTGCCAGCAGTATCCTAGGGGCGGGAGTACAAAATGAGCAGTTCTTC. It codes for CASSILGAGVQNEQFF.